These 2 T cell receptor beta chains originate from one sample sequenced in a study of T cell repertoires in cytomegalovirus infection. Via MiXCR, TCRdb re-called the reads, giving one row per CDR3 protein. The sample includes more than 200,000 distinct CDR3 sequences, roughly 9% of them seen just once. The sample consisted of PBMCs. The receptors stem from a human donor in good health (CMV status not recorded). Some clones in this sample may be carry-over from other donors' samples.

This clonotype was recorded many times. The chain links TRBV7-2 to TRBJ2-3; 10 bases are shared with TRBD1. The junction had 7 bases not matched to a gene; V was cut back by 5 bases and J by 5 bases. In germline, CDR1 is SGHTA, CDR2 FQGNSA. The CDR3 consists of 15 residues. The CDR3 loop reads CASSPGTGAIDTQYF. The CDR3 DNA reads TGTGCCAGCAGCCCTGGGACAGGGGCTATAGATACGCAGTATTTT.

This clonotype was counted ten times or more. The J gene is TRBJ1-6, the V gene TRBV7-2; D gene unclear. The germline V gene has CDR1 SGHTA and CDR2 FQGNSA. The CDR3 consists of 15 residues. Trimming took 8 bases from V and 2 from J, leaving 13 bases between them. The CDR3 is CASGGRGTYNSPLHF. Here the CDR3 DNA reads TGTGCCAGCGGCGGACGAGGCACCTATAATTCACCCCTCCACTTT.